This T cell receptor beta chain originates from a study of T cell changes during pregnancy in multiple sclerosis. Sequenced by immunoSEQ multiplex PCR; TCRdb stores in-frame clones only, minus some. The data hold about 51,000 clones, with roughly 92% observed a single time. Trimming removed 9 bases from V and 1 base from J, with 12 bases in between. The CDR3 has 13 amino acids. Germline loops: CDR1 SEHNR, CDR2 FQNEAQ (reference sequence). Sequencing was performed on CD4+ T cells from peripheral blood mononuclear cells, taken in the second trimester of pregnancy. This chain connects TRBV7-9 to TRBJ1-1; D remains ambiguous. The clonotype originates from a female donor with multiple sclerosis, enrolled in a pregnancy study. The DNA for the CDR3 is TGTGCCAGTTCTAGGCAGCCGAACACTGAAGCTTTCTTT. Translated, it gives CASSRQPNTEAFF.